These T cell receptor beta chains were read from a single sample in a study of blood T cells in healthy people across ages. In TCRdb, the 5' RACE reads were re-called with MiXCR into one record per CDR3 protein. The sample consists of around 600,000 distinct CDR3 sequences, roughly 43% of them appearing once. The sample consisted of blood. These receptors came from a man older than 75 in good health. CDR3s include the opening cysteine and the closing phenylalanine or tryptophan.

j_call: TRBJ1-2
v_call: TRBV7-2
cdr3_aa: CASSAFPTVGRGYTF

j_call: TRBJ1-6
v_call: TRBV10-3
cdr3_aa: CAIKGFPDNSPLHF

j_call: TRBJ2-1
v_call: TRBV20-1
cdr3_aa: CSARDFRSDNEQFF

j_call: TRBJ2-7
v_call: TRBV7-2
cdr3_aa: CASTPSRGEQYF

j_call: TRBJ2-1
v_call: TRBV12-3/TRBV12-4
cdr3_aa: CASRPLAFNEQFF

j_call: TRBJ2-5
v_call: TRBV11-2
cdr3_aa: CASSSPGPKMVTQYF

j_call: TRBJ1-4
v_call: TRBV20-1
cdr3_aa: CSATRQGLTNEKLFF

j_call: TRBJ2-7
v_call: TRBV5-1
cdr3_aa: CASSLEGRISYEQYF

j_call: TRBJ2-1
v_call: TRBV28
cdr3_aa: CASSSGQLYNEQFF

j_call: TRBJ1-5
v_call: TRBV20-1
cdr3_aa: CSARGGTVNNQPQHF

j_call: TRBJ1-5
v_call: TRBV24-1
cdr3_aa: CATSDRWTGGQPQHF

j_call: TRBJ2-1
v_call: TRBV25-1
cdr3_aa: CASSESGNSYEQFF

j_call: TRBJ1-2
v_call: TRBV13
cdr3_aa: CASSLQGIGYTF

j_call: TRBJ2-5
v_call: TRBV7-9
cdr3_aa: CASSSTTGLGVRYF

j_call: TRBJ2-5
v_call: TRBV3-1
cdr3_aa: CASRKREQNEETQYF

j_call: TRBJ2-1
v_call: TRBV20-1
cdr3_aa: CSAPQLAGINEQFF

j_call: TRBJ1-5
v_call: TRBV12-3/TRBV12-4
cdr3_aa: CASRPGTGWDQPQHF

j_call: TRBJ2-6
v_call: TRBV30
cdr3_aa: CAWSVGRVSSGANVLTF

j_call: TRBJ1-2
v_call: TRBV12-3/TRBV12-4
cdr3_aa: CASSFGGSSGYTF

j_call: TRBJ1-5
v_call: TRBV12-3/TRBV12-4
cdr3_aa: CASSTKGARGQPQHF

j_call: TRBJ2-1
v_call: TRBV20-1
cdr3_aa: CSVGGTSGYNEQFF

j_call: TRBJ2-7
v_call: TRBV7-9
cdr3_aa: CASSGQRTYEQYF

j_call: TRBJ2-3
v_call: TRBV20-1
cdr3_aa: CSARSLAGPSTDTQYF

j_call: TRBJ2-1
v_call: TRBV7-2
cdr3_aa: CASSLARDSSYNEQFF

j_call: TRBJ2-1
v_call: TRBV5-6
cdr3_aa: CASSFGVRNEQFF

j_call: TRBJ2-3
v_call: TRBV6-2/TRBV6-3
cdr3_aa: CASSWGLESDTQYF

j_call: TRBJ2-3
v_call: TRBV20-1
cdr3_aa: CSARDGGDTQYF

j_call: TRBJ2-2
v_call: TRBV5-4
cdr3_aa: CASSILGRTGELFF

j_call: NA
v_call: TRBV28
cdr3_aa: CASSSDSNEQYF

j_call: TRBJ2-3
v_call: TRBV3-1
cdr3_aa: CASSQDIPTQYF

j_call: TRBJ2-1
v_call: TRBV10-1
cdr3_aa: CASSEWRLTWGEQFF

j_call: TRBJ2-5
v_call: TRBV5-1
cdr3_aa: CASRQLGETQYF

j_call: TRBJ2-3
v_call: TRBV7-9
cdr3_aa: CASSLDHRGDTDTQYF

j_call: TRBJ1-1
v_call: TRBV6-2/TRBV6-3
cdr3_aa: CASSYDLGLLNTEAFF

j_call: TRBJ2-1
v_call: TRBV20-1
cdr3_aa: CSARAALAGVYEQFF

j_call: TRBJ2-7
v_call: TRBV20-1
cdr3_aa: CSAWSGGSREQYF

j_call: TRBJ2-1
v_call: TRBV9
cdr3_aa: CASSAASGRYNEQFF

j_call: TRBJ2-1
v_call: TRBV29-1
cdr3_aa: CSVEDPNEGTGYNGQFF

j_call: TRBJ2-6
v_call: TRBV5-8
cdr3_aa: CASILGGGSSGANVLTF

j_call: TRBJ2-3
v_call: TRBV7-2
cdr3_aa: CASSLGPAGGQGTQYF

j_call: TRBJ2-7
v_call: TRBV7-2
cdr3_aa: CASSPSGLAGYEQYF

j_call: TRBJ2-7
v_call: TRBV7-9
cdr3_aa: CASSLGGQGWSYEQYF

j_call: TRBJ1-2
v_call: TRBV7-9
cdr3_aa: CASSLAGGDRELYGYTF

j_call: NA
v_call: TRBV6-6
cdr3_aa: CASSYSYRGQSEQYF

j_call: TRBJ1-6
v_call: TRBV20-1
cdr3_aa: CSARVSEQGSNNSPLHF

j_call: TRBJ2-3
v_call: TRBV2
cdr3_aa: CASSGRIRSTDTQYF

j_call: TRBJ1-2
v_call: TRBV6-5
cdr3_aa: CASSYSTGGNYGYTF

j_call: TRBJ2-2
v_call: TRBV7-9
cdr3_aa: CASSSTSGGVGTGELFF

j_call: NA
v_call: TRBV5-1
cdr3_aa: CASSSGTEPNEQYF

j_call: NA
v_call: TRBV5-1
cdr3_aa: CASSSVGVNRGSETQYF

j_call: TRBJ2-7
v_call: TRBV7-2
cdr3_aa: CASSTRGSYEQYF

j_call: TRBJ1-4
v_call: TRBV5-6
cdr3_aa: CASTGTFNEKLFF